Following are 12 T cell receptor beta chains from one sample sequenced in a study of OX40 agonist ivuxolimab in advanced cancers. Clones were read by immunoSEQ multiplex PCR, and TCRdb kept only the in-frame ones, dropping some. The sample has around 62,000 clones, approximately 80% seen once. This specimen was CD4+ or CD8+ T cells sorted from blood, taken in a trial of the OX40 agonist ivuxolimab. The receptor set was obtained from an adult with an advanced solid tumor such as melanoma, head and neck, liver or kidney cancer.

A remark on this clone: At the DNA level, this CDR3 is encoded by other sequences in the same sample as well. The chain recombines TRBV18 with TRBJ1-5, with D maybe TRBD1 (5 bases). The CDR3 contains 13 residues. Trimming removed 3 bases at V and 4 bases at J, with 7 bases between. Germline V gene lookup returns CDR1 KGHSH and CDR2 LQKENI. Here the CDR3 DNA reads TGTGCCAGCTCACCCGGGGGGAATCAGCCCCAGCATTTT. It translates to CASSPGGNQPQHF.

The chain recombines TRBV19 with TRBJ2-5; D may match TRBD1 or TRBD2 (5 bases each). Germline CDR1 reads LNHDA; CDR2 reads SQIVND (reference sequence). Trimming took off 5 bases at V and 1 base at J, with 11 bases between the two ends. CDR3 length: 14 amino acids. Here the CDR3 DNA reads TGTGCCAGTAGTGAGGGGCAGTTCCAAGAGACCCAGTACTTC. It codes for CASSEGQFQETQYF.

The chain links TRBV7-9 to TRBJ2-3; 10 bases line up with TRBD2. CDR3 length: 18 residues. Germline CDR1 is SEHNR and CDR2 is FQNEAQ (reference sequence). V gave up 11 bases and J gave up 0 bases; unmatched junction bases: 17. CDR3 sequence: CAEETLAGGRLSTDTQYF. The DNA of the CDR3 is TGTGCCGAAGAGACCTTAGCGGGGGGCCGCCTCAGCACAGATACGCAGTATTTT.

V gene TRBV11-1 combines with J gene TRBJ2-7; perhaps TRBD1 as D (5 bases). Trimming removed 1 base from V and 2 bases from J, with 6 bases in between. The CDR3 covers 13 residues. Germline V gene sequence: CDR1 SGHAT, CDR2 FQDESV (reference sequence). CDR3 coding DNA: TGTGCCAGCAGCTTAGAGACAGCCTACGAGCAGTACTTC. Its translation: CASSLETAYEQYF.

This clone was counted between two and nine times. Distinct nucleotide sequences in the sample also encode this CDR3. The rearrangement joins TRBV2 to TRBJ1-5, with TRBD1 matching 7 bases. Germline V gene lookup returns CDR1 SNHLY and CDR2 FYNNEI. J gave up 0 bases and V 7 bases, and 0 bases lay outside the gene matches. The length of the CDR3 is 13 residues. The CDR3 DNA reads TGTGCCAGCAACAGGGGTAGCAATCAGCCCCAGCATTTT. Amino acids: CASNRGSNQPQHF.

CDR3: CASSWEETQYF. CDR3 in DNA: TGTGCCAGCAGCTGGGAAGAGACCCAGTACTTC. The chain couples TRBV28 to TRBJ2-5; D remains unclear. This CDR3 has 11 residues. The germline V gene has CDR1 MDHEN and CDR2 SYDVKM. The V and J ends lost 6 bases and 3 bases respectively, with 5 bases between them.

The rearrangement joins TRBV2 to TRBJ2-6; a possible D gene is TRBD2 (5 bases). Trimming stripped 8 bases from V and 0 bases from J, with 11 bases between. The CDR3 contains 15 residues. CDR1 is SNHLY, CDR2 FYNNEI, per germline. CDR3 sequence reads: CASVSEGSGANVLTF. The DNA for the CDR3 is TGTGCCAGCGTATCAGAGGGCTCTGGGGCCAACGTCCTGACTTTC.

Concerning this clone: The sample carries other DNA sequences with the same CDR3. This chain uses TRBV7-9 with TRBJ2-1, with unresolved D. The CDR3 has 12 residues. Germline V gives CDR1 SEHNR, CDR2 FQNEAQ (reference sequence). Trimming took off 1 base at V and 6 bases at J, with 4 bases between the two ends. The DNA for the CDR3 is TGTGCCAGCAGCTTAGACGGCAATGAGCAGTTCTTC. It yields the protein CASSLDGNEQFF.

As to this clone: A read error may produce the germline difference seen at one junction end. The same CDR3 is also encoded by other DNA sequences in this sample. The chain couples TRBV9 to TRBJ2-5, with a weak D call TRBD1 (5 bases). This CDR3 region has 14 residues. Germline V lookup: CDR1 SGDLS, CDR2 YYNGEE. The CDR3 nucleotides read TGTGCCAGCAGCGTAGTGTCAGGGCAAGGGACCCAGTACTTC. Its translation: CASSVVSGQGTQYF.

The chain links TRBV28 to TRBJ1-2; TRBD1 agrees at 10 bases. The CDR3 is made up of 14 amino acids. The V gene's germline CDR1 is MDHEN and CDR2 SYDVKM. Trimming removed 6 bases from V and 3 bases from J; junction bases left unmatched: 4. This chain's CDR3 is CASRGTGEHYGYTF. In DNA, the CDR3 is TGTGCCAGCAGGGGGACAGGGGAGCACTATGGCTACACCTTC.

The chain employs TRBV29-1 and TRBJ2-5; the match to TRBD2 covers 7 bases. Germline CDR1 reads SQVTM; CDR2 reads ANQGSEA. This CDR3 has 12 amino acids. Trimming cost V 3 bases and J 6 bases; bases outside gene matches: 4. Here the CDR3 DNA reads TGCAGCGTTGACTCGGGGGGAAAGACCCAGTACTTC. Translating it yields CSVDSGGKTQYF.

The J gene is TRBJ2-4, the V gene TRBV7-9; possible D gene TRBD2, 6 bases. The CDR3 has 14 residues. V dropped 3 bases and J dropped 1 base, with 7 bases sitting between them. Germline assignment: CDR1 SEHNR and CDR2 FQNEAQ (reference sequence). The DNA of the CDR3 is TGTGCCAGCAGCTTTGGGGGGGCCAAAAACATTCAGTACTTC. This gives the protein CASSFGGAKNIQYF.